This note documents a single T cell receptor beta chain sequence. The target of this receptor is not known. The sample holds no much larger clone one base away, and base qualities are not on file. Only healthy Caucasian donors were included. Three pairs of female monozygotic twins, all aged about 18 to 29 years, were included in the twin cohort. Positive isolation kits from Invitrogen were used to isolate the CD4+ and CD8+ T cell populations. The CDR3 has 13 amino acids, counting the end cysteine and phenylalanine. The entry retains the CDR3 DNA only, 39 bases that are in frame from base 1. CDR1 SQVTM and CDR2 ANQGSEA are derived from the germline V gene. For this chain, trimming is 4 bases at the V end and 5 bases at the J end, and the number of junction bases without a gene match is 7. This sample is drawn from a study of identical twins (dated by TCRdb to 2016 to 2017). Regarding the study in general: The study deep-sequenced TCR alpha and beta repertoires from monozygotic twins, unrelated adults of various ages and cord blood to test whether fetal clonotypes persist. To rule out contamination, the twin experiments were replicated at different times with different library preparation protocols.

What the work shows at the level of the full study, not this receptor alone: Invariant T cells such as MAIT and iNKT could partly confound zero-insertion analyses, though diverse VJ usage argued against this for most clonotypes. Compared with coincidental sharing between unrelated individuals, out-of-frame TCR alpha sequences shared between twins showed an excess of sequences with low generation probability. Because the same donors could not be followed over many years, conclusions were based on cross-sectional statistical analysis. Fewer insertions were carried by abundant cord blood beta clonotypes, a similar but weaker trend appeared in young adult naive repertoires, and no such trend appeared in memory repertoires. Out-of-frame TCR alpha sharing in monozygotic twins was systematically underestimated by recombination models, whereas sharing between unrelated individuals was in agreement with the recombination models. Excess twin sharing in beta out-of-frame sequences was weaker because fewer shared sequences lowered the signal-to-noise ratio.

Libraries were prepared through 5' RACE. The sequencer was an Illumina HiSeq 2000. Template switching added a universal primer binding site, and the final cDNA carried a unique molecular identifier that allowed TCR cDNA molecules to be counted accurately. Specific primers in the conserved constant-segment region were used to synthesize first-strand cDNA for TCR alpha and beta chains. To control for contamination, every cDNA library carried two barcodes: a SMART-Mk sample barcode plus Illumina barcodes. TruSeq adapter sequences, together with Illumina sample barcodes, were added in two successive PCR steps. The TCR alpha and beta cDNA libraries were sequenced on the Illumina HiSeq platform using custom primers. In the source study's methods: MiGEC was used to process raw reads and extract unique molecular identifiers, and MiXCR was used to find CDR3 positions. For each individual, recombination models were inferred using an EM algorithm with the repgenHMM and IGoR tools. Shared clonotype analysis was performed with the tcR package in R, normalizing sharing by the product of cloneset sizes. To study raw recombination free of thymic and clonal selection effects, out-of-frame nonproductive sequences were analyzed. TCRdb ran its own pipeline on the public reads, namely fastp trimming at Q25 and MiXCR clone calling, and kept in-frame beta chains. Rows with one shared CDR3 protein collapse into an entry with the most common genes and DNA. The V and J calls were not made by the authors but by TCRdb's processing. For this sample the table gives more than 400,000 distinct CDR3 sequences, of which about 16% were detected only once. Roughly 0.44% of the sample rests with the top ten.

A further study also used this sample, focusing on yellow fever vaccine responses in identical twins. As noted in the second study: According to the authors, in identical twins the way T cells responded to vaccination appeared partly convergent and partly personalized. In the study, vaccine-responding T cell clones were precisely tracked in identical twins.

The chain couples TRBV29-1 to TRBJ2-5, with 7 central nucleotides matching TRBD1. The source material was CD4+ T cells sorted from blood. The sequence was collected from a woman aged 18-29 years in good health. DNA sequence: TGCAGCGTTGTTAGGGGGCTTAGGGAGACCCAGTACTTC. Its protein is CSVVRGLRETQYF.